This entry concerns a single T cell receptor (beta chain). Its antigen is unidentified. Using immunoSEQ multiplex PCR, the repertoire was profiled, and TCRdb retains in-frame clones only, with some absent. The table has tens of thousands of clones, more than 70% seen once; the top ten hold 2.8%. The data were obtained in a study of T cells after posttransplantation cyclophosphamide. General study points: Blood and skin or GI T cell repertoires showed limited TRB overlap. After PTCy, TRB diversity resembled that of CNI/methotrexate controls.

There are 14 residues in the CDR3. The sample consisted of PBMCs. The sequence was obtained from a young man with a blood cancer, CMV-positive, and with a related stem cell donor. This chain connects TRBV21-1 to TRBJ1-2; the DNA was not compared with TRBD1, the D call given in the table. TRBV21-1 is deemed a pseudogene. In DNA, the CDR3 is TGTGCCAGCAGCAAAGGGACAGGGGAAAAAGACTACACCTTC. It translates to CASSKGTGEKDYTF.